The present entry profiles one T cell receptor beta chain with its context. The table lists this clone with a count of one. This clone's antigen is unknown. The input lacks base qualities; no much larger clone sits a single base away. In the paper's terms, the time point label means: 4 weeks on oral tofacitinib. The treatment or condition label on this specimen signifies: oral pan-JAK inhibitor, 5-10 mg twice daily. Peripheral blood and lesional scalp punch biopsies were obtained from patients with alopecia areata. PBMCs were separated by density centrifugation and stained for CD3, CD4 and CD8, after which CD4+ and CD8+ T cells were sorted on a FACSAria. Libraries were built with the immunoSEQ multiplex PCR assay. For TCR sequencing, RNA was extracted from every sample and reverse transcribed into cDNA to serve as template. SuperScript III was used for first-strand cDNA synthesis, primed with a 2:1 mix of oligo-dT and random hexamers. A synthetic immune receptor repertoire was used to gauge amplification bias, and whatever bias remained was removed computationally. Per the source publication's procedure: Raw reads were preprocessed to remove errors, and CDR3 was defined according to IMGT conventions as the region from the conserved cysteine to phenylalanine. Clonality was computed as 1 minus the Shannon entropy, with the entropy normalized by log2 of the number of productive unique TCRs. Scalp TCRbeta sequences were cross-referenced with sorted blood CD4 and CD8 repertoires so that the CD4 or CD8 identity of scalp clones could be inferred. The immuneACCESS repertoire file appears here via TCRdb, limited to in-frame rearrangements. These files lack a portion of the clones; in checked studies, under half of the deficit traces to unresolved V genes, and the cause of the others is not known. The V and J calls and clone size were taken over from that table, and D and trimming were inferred from the DNA. The sample yields over 150,000 clones; 50% to 60% were counted once. The top ten clonotypes cover around 3.2% of the sample.

The CDR3 covers 12 residues, taking in both the cysteine and the phenylalanine. The kept DNA is CDR3 alone, 36 bases in frame from the first base. V loses 8 bases of germline sequence and J loses 3 bases, and the interval between the two ends is 11 bases. As encoded in the germline V gene (reference sequence), CDR1 is GTSNPN while CDR2 is SVGIG. The data were taken from a study of CD8+ T cells in alopecia areata (dated by TCRdb to the late 2010s). Turning to the overall study: Treated patients were enrolled in an open-label pilot trial of oral tofacitinib, 5 to 10 mg twice daily, for moderate-to-severe alopecia areata. Scalp tissue and sorted CD4+ and CD8+ peripheral blood T cells from patchy and totalis/universalis alopecia areata patients and from healthy controls were covered by human TCRbeta sequencing. For the treated patients, the SALT score, which quantifies what percentage of scalp surface area is affected, served as the measure of disease severity. RNA was obtained with the PAXgene miRNA kit for fixed scalp, the miRNeasy kit for PBMCs, and the RNeasy kit for mouse skin. High-throughput TCRbeta sequencing was used to examine T cell clonal expansion in alopecia areata in both the C3H/HeJ mouse model and human patients. Scalp clonality was compared among normal scalp (n=4), patchy alopecia areata scalp (n=8), and alopecia totalis/universalis scalp (n=8). Amplification of TCRbeta CDR3 regions was done by immunoSEQ multiplex PCR using 35 Vbeta forward primers and 13 Jbeta reverse primers. Biopsies were taken from tofacitinib-treated patients at baseline and at 4 and 24 weeks of treatment, and a later scalp biopsy was taken in several of the tofacitinib-treated patients. Patients received tofacitinib for 6 to 18 months and were then followed off drug for 6 months to check for delayed response and recurrence.

What the authors observed across the whole study: Compared with mice, TCR sequences shared between patients were less clear, possibly partly because of HLA diversity across the patient population. Higher clonality and more expanded CD8+ clones were observed in lesional scalp than in normal scalp, particularly in alopecia totalis/universalis, a finding suggestive of antigenic drive. Resident alphabeta T cells in normal human skin are also sequenced, complicating scalp TCR repertoire analysis, unlike mouse skin dominated by gammadelta T cells. During tofacitinib treatment, many expanded lesional clones stuck around in both scalp and blood, and this persistence may partly explain why relapse happens after treatment is stopped. With tofacitinib, both scalp clonality and the number of expanded CD8+ clones among the top 100 scalp clones went down significantly. Because the treated cohort was small and had just a single nonresponder, larger studies are needed to establish links between baseline CD8+ expansion and response.

This receptor was obtained from a human donor with alopecia areata. Recombination linked TRBV30 to TRBJ1-5; TRBD1 is possibly the D segment (6 matching bases). The specimen was CD4+ T cells sorted from blood, collected at week 4, from a patient treated with tofacitinib. The sequence in DNA is TGTGCCGCAGACAGGCACAATCAGCCCCAGCATTTT. Its coded protein is CAADRHNQPQHF.